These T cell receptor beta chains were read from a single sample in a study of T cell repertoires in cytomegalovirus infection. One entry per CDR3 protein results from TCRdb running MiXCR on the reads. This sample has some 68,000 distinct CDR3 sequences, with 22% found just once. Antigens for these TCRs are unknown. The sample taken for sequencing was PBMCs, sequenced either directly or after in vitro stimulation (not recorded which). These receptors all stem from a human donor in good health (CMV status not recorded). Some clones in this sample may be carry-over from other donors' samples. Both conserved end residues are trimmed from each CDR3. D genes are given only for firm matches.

CDR3 protein: ASSTTSGSSYNEQF
D gene: TRBD2
V gene: TRBV19
J gene: TRBJ2-1

CDR3 protein: ASSSGGGRYEQY
D gene: -
V gene: TRBV27
J gene: TRBJ2-7

CDR3 protein: ASSLIPGATQY
D gene: -
V gene: TRBV7-2
J gene: TRBJ2-5

CDR3 protein: ASSVQNLVAAGNEQF
D gene: -
V gene: TRBV4-1
J gene: TRBJ2-1

CDR3 protein: ASTSGYQPQH
D gene: -
V gene: TRBV19
J gene: TRBJ1-5

CDR3 protein: SVEVVPGPSGNTIY
D gene: -
V gene: TRBV29-1
J gene: TRBJ1-3

CDR3 protein: ASSYSSATQY
D gene: -
V gene: TRBV2
J gene: TRBJ2-3

CDR3 protein: ASQRFGDSYNEQF
D gene: -
V gene: TRBV27
J gene: TRBJ2-1

CDR3 protein: ASSLLQGGSEAF
D gene: TRBD1
V gene: TRBV7-2
J gene: TRBJ1-1

CDR3 protein: ASSQEWDRVGRNQPQH
D gene: TRBD1
V gene: TRBV4-1
J gene: TRBJ1-5

CDR3 protein: ASRGTSGIYNEQF
D gene: TRBD2
V gene: TRBV12-5
J gene: TRBJ2-1

CDR3 protein: ATSRETSYRLNEQF
D gene: -
V gene: TRBV15
J gene: TRBJ2-1

CDR3 protein: ASSLALVTYGYT
D gene: -
V gene: TRBV7-9
J gene: TRBJ1-2

CDR3 protein: SASPLPREQY
D gene: -
V gene: TRBV20-1
J gene: TRBJ2-7

CDR3 protein: ASSQEGNSGNTIY
D gene: -
V gene: TRBV4-1
J gene: TRBJ1-3

CDR3 protein: SASRSNEQF
D gene: -
V gene: TRBV20-1
J gene: TRBJ2-1

CDR3 protein: ASSPLPNQETQY
D gene: -
V gene: TRBV18
J gene: TRBJ2-5

CDR3 protein: SAVPLNTEAF
D gene: -
V gene: TRBV20-1
J gene: TRBJ1-1

CDR3 protein: ASSPISSGRLLEQF
D gene: TRBD2
V gene: TRBV19
J gene: TRBJ2-1

CDR3 protein: ASSTELGNTEAF
D gene: -
V gene: TRBV2
J gene: TRBJ1-1

CDR3 protein: ASSRTGTFNTEAF
D gene: -
V gene: TRBV7-8
J gene: TRBJ1-1

CDR3 protein: AWRRGTYEQY
D gene: -
V gene: TRBV30
J gene: TRBJ2-7

CDR3 protein: ASSPWTGKGEQY
D gene: TRBD1
V gene: TRBV7-6
J gene: TRBJ2-7

CDR3 protein: ASSRGTSEQQY
D gene: TRBD2
V gene: TRBV28
J gene: TRBJ2-7

CDR3 protein: ASSLALNSNQPQH
D gene: -
V gene: TRBV7-2
J gene: TRBJ1-5